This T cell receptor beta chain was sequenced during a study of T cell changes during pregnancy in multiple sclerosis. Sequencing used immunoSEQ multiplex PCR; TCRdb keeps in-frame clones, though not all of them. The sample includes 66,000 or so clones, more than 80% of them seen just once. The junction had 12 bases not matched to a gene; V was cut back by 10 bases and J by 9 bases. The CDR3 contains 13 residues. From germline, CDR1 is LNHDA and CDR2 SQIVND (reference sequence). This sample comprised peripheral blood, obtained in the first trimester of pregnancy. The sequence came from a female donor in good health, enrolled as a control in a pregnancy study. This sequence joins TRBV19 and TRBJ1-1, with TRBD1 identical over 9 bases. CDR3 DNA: TGTGCCACCGTATCCGGGACAGGGATGAAAGCTTTCTTT. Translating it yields CATVSGTGMKAFF.